This TCR beta chain was identified during a study of cytomegalovirus exposure and HLA in healthy donors. Study context: Early released data comprised some 85 million unique TCRs from HLA-typed donors.

Each donor was nominally healthy when sampled (though unrecorded immune exposures were likely). Primers for the PCR totalled 60 Vbeta and 13 Jbeta. Clones were read by immunoSEQ multiplex PCR, and TCRdb kept only the in-frame ones, dropping some. Seen here are about 190,000 clones, about 89% observed once, and the top ten hold about 1.2%. Germline CDR1 and CDR2: MNHNS and SASEGT. The ends were cut back, 3 bases at V and 6 bases at J, with 12 bases in the middle. The CDR3 sequence is 13 residues long. Broader study findings: For TCR beta chains, V- and J-gene trimming was later linked to a missense DCLRE1C variant. A later analysis appeared to link common viral pathogens to several of the most significant clusters.

A word on this clone: Its antigen is unidentified.

Sequenced input: PBMCs. The receptor comes from a man aged 30 to 45 in good health and CMV-seronegative. This rearrangement joins TRBV6-1 to TRBJ2-7; no clear D. The CDR3 region is CASSDGSRFEQYF. For the CDR3, the DNA is TGTGCCAGCAGTGACGGTAGTAGATTCGAGCAGTACTTC.